Listed here are 9 T cell receptor beta chains from one sample, sequenced in a study of tumor-infiltrating lymphocytes in primary liver carcinoma. DNA and RNA were both co-extracted from approximately 20-30 mg of bulk tissue that had not been sorted. cDNA specific to TCR beta was made from 450 to 650 ng of total RNA, with a constant-region primer employed for priming. For TCR beta, libraries were produced by three nested multiplex PCR rounds using slightly modified ARM-PCR. A C-beta reverse primer and TRBV1-TRBV30 forward primers served in each of the first two PCR rounds, at ten to eleven cycles apiece. Via MiXCR, TCRdb re-called the multiplex PCR reads, giving one row per CDR3 protein. The table shows tens of thousands of distinct CDR3 sequences, with around 70% occurring only once. Sequencing input: liver tumor tissue from sampling region 1. Subset described: tumor region T1, superior pole. These TCRs come from a man aged 40-49 years with primary liver carcinoma and hepatitis B virus infection.

This clonotype was counted at least ten times. The chain employs TRBV5-1 and TRBJ2-7; D uncertain. The CDR3 is 14 amino acids. V lost 4 bases, J lost 2 bases, and 13 bases lay in between. Germline CDR1 is SGHRS and CDR2 is YFSETQ. The CDR3: CASSPKTGPYEQYF. The CDR3 DNA sequence: TGCGCCAGCAGCCCAAAAACCGGCCCCTACGAGCAGTACTTC.

This clonotype qualifies as medium-sized. V and J are TRBV11-3 and TRBJ1-5; D gene ambiguous. Trimming shortened V by 3 bases and J by 1 base, and 10 bases separated the two germline ends. CDR1 and CDR2 from the germline V gene are SGHNT and YENEEA. This CDR3 has 15 amino acids. DNA of the CDR3: TGTGCCAGCAGCTTCCAGACCGCCAGCAATCAGCCCCAGCATTTT. This encodes CASSFQTASNQPQHF. Based on the CDR3 plus reference TRBV11-3 and TRBJ1-5, the full variable domain is EAGVVQSPRYKIIEKKQPVAFWCNPISGHNTLYWYLQNLGQGPELLIRYENEEAVDDSQLPKDRFSAERLKGVDSTLKIQPAELGDSAVYLCASSFQTASNQPQHFGDGTRLSIL.

The genes are TRBV11-2 and TRBJ1-2, with TRBD1 matching over 7 bases. This CDR3 spans 15 amino acids. With V trimmed by 4 bases and J by 5 bases, 10 bases remained unmatched. Germline V lookup: CDR1 SGHAT, CDR2 FQNNGV. CDR3 coding DNA: TGTGCCAGCAGCTGCAACAGGGGTCAAGGATATGGCTACACCTTC. This gives the protein CASSCNRGQGYGYTF.

This clonotype showed up just a few times. A much larger clone lies a single base off, so this may be a read error. The chain links TRBV29-1 to TRBJ1-4; D uncertain. The CDR3 contains 12 residues. Germline V gene lookup returns CDR1 SQVTM and CDR2 ANQGSEA. CDR3 sequence: CSGGSTNERLFF. DNA for the CDR3: TGCAGCGGCGGATCAACTAATGAAAGACTGTTTTTT. Full variable domain (missing parts from reference TRBV29-1 and TRBJ1-4): SAVISQKPSRDICQRGTSLTIQCQVDSQVTMMFWYRQQPGQSLTLIATANQGSEATYESGFVIDKFPISRPNLTFSTLTVSNMSPEDSSIYLCSGGSTNERLFFGSGTQLSVL.

V is TRBV5-5 and J is TRBJ2-1; no clear D gene. The V end was cut by 4 bases, the J end by 15 bases, with 26 bases between. This CDR3 comprises 15 residues. Germline CDR1 reads SGHKS; CDR2 reads YYEKEE (reference sequence). CDR3 coding DNA: TGTGCCAGCAGCCGGAGTGATAGCACCTACAATGAGTTGTTCTTC. Amino acids: CASSRSDSTYNELFF.

Of note for this clonotype: The junction shows a germline mismatch at one end, possibly a read error. J is TRBJ2-7 and V is TRBV11-1; the D gene could be TRBD1 or TRBD2 (6 bases each). Looked up from germline, CDR1 is SGHAT and CDR2 is FQDESV (reference sequence). The CDR3 length is 16 residues. The CDR3 reads CASSLSGGGHGDERYF. As DNA, the CDR3 is TGTGCCAGCAGCCTATCCGGTGGGGGGCACGGAGACGAGCGGTATTTC.

Details on this clonotype: Because the CDR3 is missing its conserved closing phenylalanine or tryptophan, this is likely a read error. The chain links TRBV10-3 to TRBJ1-1; perhaps TRBD1 as D (6 bases). The CDR3 is 14 residues long. The germline V and J ends were trimmed by 2 bases and 7 bases, with 14 bases remaining between them. The germline gives CDR1 ENHRY, CDR2 SYGVKD. CDR3 bases: TGTGCCATCAGTGAGGACGGGGGGCGCGATGAAGCTTTCATT. Translation: CAISEDGGRDEAFI.

This clonotype was picked up a small number of times. The chain employs TRBV10-2 and TRBJ1-4; D is unresolved. V was pared by 6 bases and J by 0 bases, with 8 bases between. The CDR3 covers 14 residues. Per germline, CDR1 WSHSY and CDR2 SAAADI. DNA for the CDR3: TGCGCCAGCAGCGAGGCAGCAACTAATGAAAAACTGTTTTTT. Translated: CASSEAATNEKLFF.

Remarks on this clonotype: One junction end disagrees with the germline gene, perhaps due to a read error. The genes are TRBV29-1 and TRBJ1-5; 7 bases fit TRBD1. Germline values: CDR1 SQVTM, CDR2 ANQGSEA. The CDR3 is made up of 12 amino acids. CDR3 protein: CCVWEQGQPQHF. As DNA, the CDR3 is TGCTGCGTGTGGGAACAGGGGCAGCCCCAGCATTTT.